One and the same sample provided the 24 T cell receptor beta chains below, sequenced in a study of vaccination and CD4 T cells after COVID-19. No antigens are known for them. Time point here: late sampling 161 to 241 days after vaccination in a few convalescent patients. Regarding treatment: approximately 9-day PBMC culture with coronavirus spike peptide pools or control peptides (ViraFEST assay). Cultured CD4+ T-cell DNA underwent Oncomine TCR Beta short-read sequencing. Each CDR3 protein is one row after TCRdb ran MiXCR on the PCR reads. The sample consists of more than 15,000 distinct CDR3 sequences, approximately 50% of them appearing once. This specimen consisted of CD4+ T cells from blood, cultured in vitro, obtained about 7 months after SARS-CoV-2 vaccination. The receptor set was obtained from a human donor who had recovered from COVID-19.

This clonotype appeared a few times. V usage is TRBV20-1 and J usage is TRBJ1-5; 11 nucleotides agree with TRBD1. V was pared by 3 bases and J by 2 bases, with 6 bases of the junction left unmatched. CDR1 is DFQATT and CDR2 is SNEGSKA in the germline V gene (reference sequence). The CDR3 loop spans 16 amino acids. The CDR3 coding sequence is TGCAGTGCTAGGGGGACAGGGGGTCCGGGCAATCAGCCCCAGCATTTT. It codes for CSARGTGGPGNQPQHF.

This clonotype was seen a handful of times. V gene TRBV7-9 combines with J gene TRBJ1-1; TRBD1 might be the D (5 bases). CDR3 length: 15 amino acids. Germline V lookup: CDR1 SEHNR, CDR2 FQNEAQ (reference sequence). The V and J ends lost 2 bases and 2 bases respectively, with 12 bases between them. As DNA, the CDR3 is TGTGCCAGCAGCTTACGGCGGGGGGACAACACTGAAGCTTTCTTT. It codes for CASSLRRGDNTEAFF.

The rearrangement links TRBV4-3 to TRBJ1-2; 7 nucleotides agree with TRBD1. This CDR3 has 16 amino acids. The junction had 11 bases not matched to a gene; V was cut back by 5 bases and J by 2 bases. Germline assignment: CDR1 LGHNA and CDR2 YSLEER. The CDR3 reads CASSSWKEDRNYGYTF. The CDR3 region has the DNA TGCGCCAGCAGCTCATGGAAGGAGGACAGGAACTATGGCTACACCTTC.

This clonotype has more than one count but fewer than ten. V and J are TRBV20-1 and TRBJ1-5; the match to TRBD1 covers 7 bases. Looked up from germline, CDR1 is DFQATT and CDR2 is SNEGSKA (reference sequence). J gave up 2 bases and V 6 bases, and 10 bases lay outside the gene matches. The CDR3 has 15 amino acids. The DNA of the CDR3 is TGCAGTGCGACGGACAGGAGGTCCGGCAATCAGCCCCAGCATTTT. This gives the protein CSATDRRSGNQPQHF.

The rearrangement links TRBV18 to TRBJ2-7; D gene uncertain. The CDR3 has 16 residues. Germline V gives CDR1 KGHSH, CDR2 LQKENI. The V end lost 3 bases, the J end lost 1 base, and 16 bases lay between the germline ends. CDR3 in DNA: TGTGCCAGCTCACCCACCTTGGTATCGGTTTCCTACGAGCAGTACTTC. Its protein product is CASSPTLVSVSYEQYF.

This sequence joins TRBV7-3 and TRBJ2-1, with D possibly being TRBD1 or TRBD2 (5 bases each). CDR1 SGHTA and CDR2 FQGTGA come from the germline V gene. This CDR3 comprises 15 residues. Deletions cut 4 bases from V and 2 bases from J, with 12 bases between. CDR3 loop: CASSSSGTTYNEQFF. The CDR3, as DNA: TGTGCCAGCAGCTCCTCCGGGACCACCTACAATGAGCAGTTCTTC.

This clonotype came up once. The gene calls are TRBV19 and TRBJ2-7; either TRBD1 or TRBD2 may fit D (7 bases each). Between the trimmed V and J ends, which lost 9 bases and 6 bases, there was a span of 21 bases. This CDR3 has 14 residues. Germline CDR1 LNHDA, CDR2 SQIVND (reference sequence). CDR3 residues: CASSRAGQLGEQYF. CDR3 nucleotides: TGTGCCAGCTCGCGAGCGGGACAGCTAGGCGAGCAGTACTTC.

This clonotype rates as large (0.1 to 1%). The gene calls are TRBV6-1 and TRBJ2-1, with a possible D match to TRBD1 (5 bases). The germline V gene encodes CDR1 MNHNS and CDR2 SASEGT. Deletions cut 8 bases from V and 10 bases from J, with 15 bases between. CDR3 size: 12 residues. The CDR3 loop reads CASHTQGLEQFF. CDR3 bases: TGTGCCAGCCATACTCAGGGTCTCGAGCAGTTCTTC.

The V and J genes are TRBV28 and TRBJ1-2; D is perhaps TRBD1 (5 bases). Germline CDR1 is MDHEN and CDR2 is SYDVKM. Trimming took 2 bases from V and 2 from J, leaving 9 bases between them. The CDR3 sequence is 14 residues long. CDR3 in DNA: TGTGCCAGCAGTTTACCGGGGGGAAACTATGGCTACACCTTC. Amino acids: CASSLPGGNYGYTF.

The V gene is TRBV20-1, the J gene TRBJ2-3; D is perhaps TRBD1 (6 bases). V shed 3 bases and J shed 4 bases, with 17 bases lying between them. The CDR3 has 15 amino acids. Germline CDR1 is DFQATT and CDR2 is SNEGSKA (reference sequence). In nucleotides, the CDR3 is TGCAGTGCTAGCGTCAGGGGTCTAGGGGCAGATACGCAGTATTTT. Amino acids: CSASVRGLGADTQYF.

This chain links TRBV7-9 with TRBJ1-4; 7 bases agree with TRBD1. V lost 3 bases to trimming and J lost 12 bases; unmatched junction nucleotides: 7. The CDR3 sequence is 13 residues long. Germline V CDR1 and CDR2: SEHNR, FQNEAQ (reference sequence). The CDR3 loop reads CASSFTTQGELFF. The DNA of the CDR3 is TGTGCCAGCAGCTTCACCACTCAGGGGGAACTGTTTTTT.

This clonotype was observed a handful of times. The chain couples TRBV19 to TRBJ2-5, with no clear D. Deletions cut 4 bases from V and 2 bases from J, with 5 bases between. Germline values: CDR1 LNHDA, CDR2 SQIVND (reference sequence). CDR3 length equals 12 residues. The CDR3 protein is CASSNLQETQYF. CDR3 coding DNA: TGTGCCAGTAGTAACTTACAAGAGACCCAGTACTTC.

In its sample, this clonotype was seen once. The chain links TRBV6-1 to TRBJ1-1, with 7 bases fitting TRBD1. This CDR3 is 14 amino acids long. Losses at the gene ends were 6 bases for V and 3 bases for J; bases not matched to a gene: 7. Germline CDR1 is MNHNS and CDR2 is SASEGT. The CDR3 spells CASRGAGGYTEAFF. CDR3 DNA sequence: TGTGCCAGCAGAGGGGCAGGGGGGTACACTGAAGCTTTCTTT.

The chain joins TRBV6-1 to TRBJ1-5; D is unresolved. Germline V gives CDR1 MNHNS, CDR2 SASEGT. The CDR3 is 13 amino acids. Deletions cut 5 bases from V and 4 bases from J, with 9 bases between. The CDR3: CASSISENQPQHF. As DNA, the CDR3 is TGTGCCAGCAGTATATCGGAAAATCAGCCCCAGCATTTT.

This chain connects TRBV10-3 to TRBJ1-6; a weak D match, TRBD1 (5 bases). The CDR3 has 13 residues. Germline CDR1 reads ENHRY; CDR2 reads SYGVKD. V lost 7 bases and J 3 bases, leaving 7 bases between the germline ends. CDR3 in DNA: TGTGCCATCACGGGGGGCTATAATTCACCCCTCCACTTT. This encodes CAITGGYNSPLHF.

V usage is TRBV7-2 and J usage is TRBJ1-2; D unclear. Per germline, CDR1 SGHTA and CDR2 FQGNSA. Trimming cost V 2 bases and J 1 base, with 11 bases left between them. The CDR3 consists of 15 residues. The CDR3 loop is CASSLSAVLNYGYTF. In DNA, the CDR3 is TGTGCCAGCAGCTTATCGGCAGTCCTTAACTATGGCTACACCTTC.

The V and J genes are TRBV20-1 and TRBJ1-2; TRBD1 might be the D (5 bases). CDR3 length: 13 residues. Germline V CDR1 and CDR2: DFQATT, SNEGSKA (reference sequence). V was clipped by 4 bases and J by 0 bases, with 9 bases between them. CDR3 residues: CSATTATNYGYTF. In DNA, the CDR3 is TGCAGTGCTACGACAGCAACTAACTATGGCTACACCTTC.

The V and J genes are TRBV20-1 and TRBJ1-5, with D perhaps matching TRBD1 (5 bases). The CDR3 spans 13 residues. Per the germline V gene, CDR1 is DFQATT and CDR2 is SNEGSKA (reference sequence). V lost 7 bases to trimming and J lost 5 bases, with 15 bases between them. The CDR3 protein is CSGGKGVDQPQHF. In DNA, the CDR3 is TGCAGTGGGGGGAAAGGAGTCGATCAGCCCCAGCATTTT.

A remark on this clonotype: Germline and junction disagree at one end, which may indicate a read error. The V and J genes are TRBV7-6 and TRBJ2-7, with TRBD2 identical over 13 bases. This CDR3 contains 15 residues. Looked up from germline, CDR1 is SGHVS and CDR2 is FNYEAQ. In DNA form, the CDR3 reads TGTGCTAGCAGCATAGGACTAGCGGGAGACTACGAGCAGTACTTC. It is translated as CASSIGLAGDYEQYF.

The chain recombines TRBV20-1 with TRBJ1-5; D gene unclear. Germline values: CDR1 DFQATT, CDR2 SNEGSKA (reference sequence). Trimming shortened V by 6 bases and J by 4 bases, and 19 bases separated the two germline ends. The CDR3 length is 15 residues. The DNA for the CDR3 is TGCAGTGCCATAACGAACGGGCTACGAAATCAGCCCCAGCATTTT. As protein: CSAITNGLRNQPQHF.

This clonotype was observed a handful of times. This chain joins TRBV7-3 and TRBJ1-2, with unresolved D. The germline CDR1 and CDR2 sequences are SGHTA and FQGTGA. V shed 2 bases and J shed 5 bases, with 15 bases lying between them. The CDR3 loop spans 15 amino acids. The CDR3 region is CASSLGSGADYGYTF. Written as DNA, the CDR3 is TGTGCCAGCAGCTTAGGGTCCGGCGCGGATTATGGCTACACCTTC.

This clonotype is a singleton in its sample. The chain carries TRBV15 and TRBJ2-5, with a possible D match to TRBD1 (6 bases). The CDR3 runs 17 residues. Germline CDR1 reads LNHNV; CDR2 reads YYDKDF (reference sequence). V was clipped by 2 bases and J by 4 bases, with 20 bases between them. The CDR3 loop is CATSRTILQGTVETQYF. For the CDR3, the DNA is TGTGCCACCAGCAGAACAATCTTACAGGGAACTGTAGAGACCCAGTACTTC.

The V and J genes are TRBV20-1 and TRBJ2-7; 8 positions match TRBD2. The CDR3 is 11 amino acids. CDR1 and CDR2 from the germline V gene are DFQATT and SNEGSKA (reference sequence). V trimming: 5 bases; J trimming: 4 bases; junction bases outside the gene matches: 1. CDR3 region: CSAQREYEQYF. CDR3 bases: TGCAGTGCTCAGCGGGAGTACGAGCAGTACTTC.

The gene calls are TRBV20-1 and TRBJ2-5, with 12 bases that match TRBD2. The CDR3 runs 14 residues. J was trimmed by 5 bases and V by 6 bases; bases with no gene match: 7. The germline V gene encodes CDR1 DFQATT and CDR2 SNEGSKA (reference sequence). DNA of the CDR3: TGCAGTGCCCATCCTAGCGGGGGGGAGGAGACCCAGTACTTC. Translation: CSAHPSGGEETQYF.